This is a list of T cell receptor beta chains from one sample in a study of early T cells in non-severe SARS-CoV-2 infection. A single record per CDR3 protein comes from TCRdb applying MiXCR to the 5' RACE reads. The sample consists of 45,000 to 65,000 distinct CDR3 sequences, 9% to 9.5% of them appearing once. The material sequenced was whole blood. These receptors were taken from an adult who was a healthcare worker with PCR-confirmed SARS-CoV-2 infection or an uninfected control (not recorded which). Each CDR3 is given without its conserved first and last residue. Fields, in order: V gene, CDR3 protein.

TRBV10-2 ASSENRPRYNEKLF
TRBV29-1 SVEERLAGDDTQY
TRBV30 AWVLAGDSYNEQF
TRBV12-3/TRBV12-4 ASSNIEGPRPYEQY
TRBV6-6 ASSSQPGTEAF
TRBV6-2/TRBV6-3 ASRFRQGSNEQF
TRBV6-1 ASSEATGNTEAF
TRBV20-1 SARDGPDTQY
TRBV10-3 AISESSGRGDTQY
TRBV10-1 ASSASSNEQF
TRBV6-6 ASSYGDRTNYGYT
TRBV5-1 ASASSGGRASEQY
TRBV11-2 ASSPGGSHEQY
TRBV10-3 AISGGSSAGGETQY
TRBV12-3/TRBV12-4 ASSPNGAPTDTQY
TRBV12-3/TRBV12-4 ASSPTGVGIQY
TRBV7-8 ASSPRNRDSSYEQY
TRBV5-1 ASSLEGELTSRDTQY
TRBV2 ASGQGYSNQPQH
TRBV5-1 ASSLEWEGTEAF
TRBV10-1 ASAAREVTEAF
TRBV4-1 ASSQVGANEKLF
TRBV7-2 ASTLYGGGDEQY
TRBV4-2 ASSQVGNTRDTQY